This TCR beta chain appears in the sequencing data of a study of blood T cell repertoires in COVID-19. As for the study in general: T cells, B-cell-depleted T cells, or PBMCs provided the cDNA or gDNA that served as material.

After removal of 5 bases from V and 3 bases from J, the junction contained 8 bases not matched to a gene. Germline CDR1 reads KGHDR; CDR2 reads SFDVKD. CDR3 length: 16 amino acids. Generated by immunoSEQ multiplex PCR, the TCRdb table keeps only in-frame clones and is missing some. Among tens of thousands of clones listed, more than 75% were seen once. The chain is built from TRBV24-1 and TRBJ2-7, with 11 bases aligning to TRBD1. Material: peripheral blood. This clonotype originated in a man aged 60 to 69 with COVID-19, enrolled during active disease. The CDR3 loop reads CATSASTGTGGYEQYF. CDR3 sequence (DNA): TGTGCCACCAGTGCTTCGACCGGGACAGGGGGCTACGAGCAGTACTTC.